The present T cell receptor (beta chain) was sequenced within a study of spatial heterogeneity in lung cancer. At the level of the study: Raw-read counts averaged over ten per unique TCR and UMI combination. Study outcomes and limitations: In tumors, expanded intratumoral alpha and beta TCR counts tracked mutation counts.

The ends were cut back, 3 bases at V and 3 bases at J, with 10 bases in the middle. The length of the CDR3 is 14 residues. As for time point: sample taken at primary tumor resection. Researchers sequenced whole RNA taken from tumor, nontumor lung or frozen PBMC without sorting. This clonotype was counted ten times or more. Its specificity is not known. Each TCR cDNA molecule carried a unique molecular identifier. MiXCR, applied by TCRdb to the 5' RACE reads, yields one record per CDR3 protein. This sample has some 10,000 distinct CDR3 sequences, with approximately 5% found just once. The starting material was lung tumor tissue, obtained at surgery. The receptor was derived from a female donor with early-stage non-small cell lung cancer. The chain uses TRBV12-3 or TRBV12-4 and TRBJ2-3; D gene unclear. This CDR3 is CASSFDPSTDTQYF. CDR3 DNA sequence: TGTGCCAGCAGTTTTGACCCCTCGACAGATACGCAGTATTTT.